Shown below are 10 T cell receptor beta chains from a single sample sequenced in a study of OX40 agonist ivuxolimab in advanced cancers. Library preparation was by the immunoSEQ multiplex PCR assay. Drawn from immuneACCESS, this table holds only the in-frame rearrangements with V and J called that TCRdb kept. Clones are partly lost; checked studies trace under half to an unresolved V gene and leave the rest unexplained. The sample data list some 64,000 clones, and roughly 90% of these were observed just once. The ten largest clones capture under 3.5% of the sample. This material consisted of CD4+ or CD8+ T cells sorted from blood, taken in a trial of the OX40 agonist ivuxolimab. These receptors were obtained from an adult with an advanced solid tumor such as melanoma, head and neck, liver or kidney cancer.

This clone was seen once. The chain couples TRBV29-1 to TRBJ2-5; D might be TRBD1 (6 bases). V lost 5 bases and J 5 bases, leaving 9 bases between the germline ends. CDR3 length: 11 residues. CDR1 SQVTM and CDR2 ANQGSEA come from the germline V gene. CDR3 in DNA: TGCAGCGTTACAGGGAGCGAGACCCAGTACTTC. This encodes CSVTGSETQYF.

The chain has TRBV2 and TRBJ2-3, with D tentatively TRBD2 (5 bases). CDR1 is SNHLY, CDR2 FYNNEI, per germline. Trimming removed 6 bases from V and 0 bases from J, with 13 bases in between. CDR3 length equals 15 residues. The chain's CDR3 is CASRGLVTSTDTQYF. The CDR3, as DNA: TGTGCCAGCAGAGGACTCGTAACTAGCACAGATACGCAGTATTTT.

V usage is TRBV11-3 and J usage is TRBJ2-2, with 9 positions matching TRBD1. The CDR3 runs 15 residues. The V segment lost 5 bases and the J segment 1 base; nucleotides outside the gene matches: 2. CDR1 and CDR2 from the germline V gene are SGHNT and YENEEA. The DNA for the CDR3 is TGTGCCAGCAGCGGGGGACAGGGGAACACCGGGGAGCTGTTTTTT. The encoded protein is CASSGGQGNTGELFF.

DNA for the CDR3: TGTGCCAGCAGTTCCGTGAACACTGAAGCTTTCTTT. It encodes CASSSVNTEAFF. The rearrangement joins TRBV6-5 to TRBJ1-1; D gene uncertain. This CDR3 has 12 residues. V lost 4 bases to trimming and J lost 0 bases, with 3 bases between them. CDR1 MNHEY and CDR2 SVGAGI come from the germline V gene.

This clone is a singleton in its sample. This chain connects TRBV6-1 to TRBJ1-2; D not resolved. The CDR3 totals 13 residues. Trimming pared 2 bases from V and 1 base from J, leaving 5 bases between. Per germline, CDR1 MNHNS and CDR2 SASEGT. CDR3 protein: CASSEFSNYGYTF. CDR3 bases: TGTGCCAGCAGTGAATTCAGTAACTATGGCTACACCTTC.

In DNA form, the CDR3 reads TGCGCCAGCAGCTTGGACCAAAGCGCTCTGGTCACTGAAGCTTTCTTT. It codes for CASSLDQSALVTEAFF. This chain connects TRBV5-1 to TRBJ1-1; D not resolved. Germline assignment: CDR1 SGHRS and CDR2 YFSETQ. V shed 0 bases and J shed 4 bases, with 16 bases lying between them. This CDR3 spans 16 amino acids.

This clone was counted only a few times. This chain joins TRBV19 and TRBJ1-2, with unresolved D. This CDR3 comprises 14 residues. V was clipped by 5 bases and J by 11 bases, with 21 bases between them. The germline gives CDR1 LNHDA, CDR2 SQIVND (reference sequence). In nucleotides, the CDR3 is TGTGCCAGTAGTCCATACCAACCGGGTATTGGGTACACCTTC. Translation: CASSPYQPGIGYTF.

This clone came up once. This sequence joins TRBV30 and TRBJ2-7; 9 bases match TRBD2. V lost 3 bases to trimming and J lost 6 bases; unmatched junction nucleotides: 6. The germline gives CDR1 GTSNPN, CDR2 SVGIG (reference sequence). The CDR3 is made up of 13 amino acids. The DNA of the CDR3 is TGTGCCTGGAGCGGGACTAGCCGCCTCGAGCAGTACTTC. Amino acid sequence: CAWSGTSRLEQYF. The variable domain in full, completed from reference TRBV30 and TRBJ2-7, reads SQTIHQWPATLVQPVGSPLSLECTVEGTSNPNLYWYRQAAGRGLQLLFYSVGIGQISSEVPQNLSASRPQDRQFILSSKKLLLSDSGFYLCAWSGTSRLEQYFGPGTRLTVT.

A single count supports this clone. CDR3 sequence reads: CSASLAWEQYF. CDR3 DNA: TGCAGTGCTAGTCTAGCGTGGGAGCAGTACTTC. The chain joins TRBV20-1 to TRBJ2-7, with D maybe TRBD2 (6 bases). V lost 3 bases and J 7 bases, leaving 10 bases between the germline ends. CDR1 is DFQATT and CDR2 is SNEGSKA in the germline V gene (reference sequence). The CDR3 sequence is 11 residues long.

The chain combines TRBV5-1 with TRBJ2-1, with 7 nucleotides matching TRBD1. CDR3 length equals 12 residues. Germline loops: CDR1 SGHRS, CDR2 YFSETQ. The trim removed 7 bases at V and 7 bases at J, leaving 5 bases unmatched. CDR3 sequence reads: CASSGQVNEQFF. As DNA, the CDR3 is TGCGCCAGCTCCGGACAGGTAAATGAGCAGTTCTTC.